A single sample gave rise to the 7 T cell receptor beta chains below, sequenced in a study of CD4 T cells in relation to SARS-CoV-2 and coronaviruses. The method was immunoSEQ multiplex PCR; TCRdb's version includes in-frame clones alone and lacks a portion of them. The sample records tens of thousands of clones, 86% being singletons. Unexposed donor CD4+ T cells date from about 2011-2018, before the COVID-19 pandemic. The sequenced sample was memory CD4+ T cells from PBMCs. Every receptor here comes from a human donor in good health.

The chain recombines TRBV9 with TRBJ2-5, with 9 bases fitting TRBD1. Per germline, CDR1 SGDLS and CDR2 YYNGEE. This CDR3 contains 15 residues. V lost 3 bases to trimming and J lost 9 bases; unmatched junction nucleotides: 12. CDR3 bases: TGTGCCAGCAGCGGGCGACAGGGGGATATAGCTTCCCAGTACTTC. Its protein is CASSGRQGDIASQYF.

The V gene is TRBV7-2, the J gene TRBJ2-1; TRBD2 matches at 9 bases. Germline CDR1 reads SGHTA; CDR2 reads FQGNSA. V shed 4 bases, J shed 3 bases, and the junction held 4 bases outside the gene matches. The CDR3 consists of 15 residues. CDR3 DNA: TGTGCCAGCAGCTCTCTAGCGGGGTTCTACAATGAGCAGTTCTTC. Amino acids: CASSSLAGFYNEQFF.

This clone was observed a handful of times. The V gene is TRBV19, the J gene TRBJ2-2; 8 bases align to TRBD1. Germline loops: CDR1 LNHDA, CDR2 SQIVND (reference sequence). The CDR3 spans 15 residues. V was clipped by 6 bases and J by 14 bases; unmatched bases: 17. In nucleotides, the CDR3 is TGTGCCAGTAGGCGTGGACAGGGTGGTACGGGAGCTCTGTTTTTT. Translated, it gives CASRRGQGGTGALFF.

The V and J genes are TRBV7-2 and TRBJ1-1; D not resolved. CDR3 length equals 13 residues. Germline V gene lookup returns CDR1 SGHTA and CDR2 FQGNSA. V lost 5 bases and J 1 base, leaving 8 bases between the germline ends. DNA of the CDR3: TGTGCCAGCAGCCGACAAAGGAACACTGAAGCTTTCTTT. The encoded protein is CASSRQRNTEAFF. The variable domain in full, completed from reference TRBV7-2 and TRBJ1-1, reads GAGVSQSPSNKVTEKGKDVELRCDPISGHTALYWYRQSLGQGLEFLIYFQGNSAPDKSGLPSDRFSAERTGGSVSTLTIQRTQQEDSAVYLCASSRQRNTEAFFGQGTRLTVV.

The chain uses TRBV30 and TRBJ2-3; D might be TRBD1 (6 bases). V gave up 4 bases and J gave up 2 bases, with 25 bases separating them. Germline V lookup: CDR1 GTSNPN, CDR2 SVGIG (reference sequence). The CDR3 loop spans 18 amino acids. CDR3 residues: CAWTLSGGSSSSTDTQYF. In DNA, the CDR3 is TGTGCCTGGACCTTATCTGGGGGCTCTAGCAGTTCCACAGATACGCAGTATTTT. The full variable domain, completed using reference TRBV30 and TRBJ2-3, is SQTIHQWPATLVQPVGSPLSLECTVEGTSNPNLYWYRQAAGRGLQLLFYSVGIGQISSEVPQNLSASRPQDRQFILSSKKLLLSDSGFYLCAWTLSGGSSSSTDTQYFGPGTRLTVL.

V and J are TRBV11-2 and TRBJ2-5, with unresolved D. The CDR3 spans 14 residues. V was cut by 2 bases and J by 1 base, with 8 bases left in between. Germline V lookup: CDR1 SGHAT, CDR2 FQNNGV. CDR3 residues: CASSLSQAQETQYF. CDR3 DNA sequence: TGTGCCAGCAGCTTAAGCCAGGCCCAAGAGACCCAGTACTTC. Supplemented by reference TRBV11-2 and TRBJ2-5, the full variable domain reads EAGVAQSPRYKIIEKRQSVAFWCNPISGHATLYWYQQILGQGPKLLIQFQNNGVVDDSQLPKDRFSAERLKGVDSTLKIQPAKLEDSAVYLCASSLSQAQETQYFGPGTRLLVL.

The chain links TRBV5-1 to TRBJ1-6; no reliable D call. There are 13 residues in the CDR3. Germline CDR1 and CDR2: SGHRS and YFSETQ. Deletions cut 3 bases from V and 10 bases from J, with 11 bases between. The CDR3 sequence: CASSSLEGSPLHF. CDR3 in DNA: TGCGCCAGCAGCTCGTTAGAAGGATCACCCCTCCACTTT.